Following are 21 T cell receptor beta chains from one sample sequenced in a study of prognosis after radiotherapy for stage I lung cancer (dated by TCRdb to the early 2020s). The data were produced on an Illumina HiSeq 3000. Two rounds of multiplex PCR were performed to amplify the TCR beta CDR3 region from genomic DNA. The first PCR round used primers specific to each TRBV and TRBJ gene, with sequences filed in Chinese patent CN105087789A. Starting from the raw public reads, TCRdb applied fastp trimming at Q25, assembled clones with MiXCR and retained in-frame beta chains. Rows are combined by CDR3 protein, so each entry shows the most common genes and DNA. This sample comprises about 17,000 distinct CDR3 sequences, around 40% of them detected only once. The biggest ten clones account for approximately 39% of the sample. This specimen was PBMCs, taken before or after stereotactic body radiation therapy (not recorded which). Receptor source: a donor over 45 with non-small cell lung cancer.

The chain uses TRBV7-2 and TRBJ2-1, with D perhaps TRBD1 or TRBD2 (6 bases each). Trimming pared 5 bases from V and 5 bases from J, leaving 28 bases between. Germline V CDR1 and CDR2: SGHTA, FQGNSA. This CDR3 contains 19 residues. CDR3 in DNA: TGTGCCAGCAGCCTCGATATAGGGGGGAGACTAGGGACTGACAATGAGCAGTTCTTC. Translating gives CASSLDIGGRLGTDNEQFF.

J is TRBJ2-3 and V is TRBV6-2 or TRBV6-3; tentative D call: TRBD2 (5 bases). CDR1 is MNHEY and CDR2 is SVGEGT in the germline V gene. Trimming stripped 5 bases from V and 2 bases from J, with 17 bases between. CDR3 length equals 16 residues. This CDR3 reads CASSEVGRPNTDTQYF. The CDR3 nucleotides read TGTGCCAGCAGTGAGGTTGGGAGACCTAACACAGATACGCAGTATTTT.

This clonotype was observed at least ten times. The V and J genes are TRBV19 and TRBJ2-5; 9 bases map to TRBD2. Germline-derived CDR1 and CDR2 are LNHDA and SQIVND (reference sequence). This CDR3 has 19 amino acids. Trimming cost V 4 bases and J 5 bases; bases outside gene matches: 20. CDR3 sequence: CASSNKVRSSGSGGETQYF. CDR3 nucleotide sequence: TGTGCCAGTAGTAACAAAGTCAGGAGTAGCGGGAGTGGGGGGGAGACCCAGTACTTC.

This clonotype came up once. V and J are TRBV11-2 and TRBJ2-7; no clear D. This CDR3 has 10 amino acids. The V end lost 5 bases, the J end lost 3 bases, and 2 bases lay between the germline ends. Germline V gives CDR1 SGHAT, CDR2 FQNNGV. CDR3 in amino acids: CASSGYEQYF. CDR3 DNA: TGTGCCAGCAGCGGCTACGAGCAGTACTTC.

This clonotype occurred a few times. V usage is TRBV6-1 and J usage is TRBJ2-7; a weak D match, TRBD1 (5 bases). Germline CDR1 is MNHNS and CDR2 is SASEGT. Trimming left V 3 bases short and J 0 bases short, with 12 bases between. The CDR3 is 15 residues long. The CDR3 DNA follows: TGTGCCAGCAGTGATGTAGGACAACTCTCCTACGAGCAGTACTTC. Its translation is CASSDVGQLSYEQYF.

This clonotype has a count of ten or more. The V gene is TRBV3-1, the J gene TRBJ2-5, with 7 bases identical to TRBD1. Germline V gene lookup returns CDR1 LGHDT and CDR2 YNNKEL (reference sequence). The CDR3 is 14 amino acids. The V segment lost 2 bases and the J segment 5 bases; nucleotides outside the gene matches: 5. Here the CDR3 reads CASSQRTGGETQYF. The CDR3 DNA follows: TGTGCCAGCAGCCAACGGACAGGAGGTGAGACCCAGTACTTC.

This clonotype was recorded a few times. This probably arose from a read error, given a far larger clone one base away. The rearrangement uses TRBV6-5 and TRBJ2-3; tentative D call: TRBD2 (5 bases). CDR1 is MNHEY, CDR2 SVGAGI, per germline. The length of the CDR3 is 20 residues. CDR3 nucleotide sequence: TGTGCCAGCAGTGACTCGACCGGGGTTGGCGACCCCGGCAACACAGATACGCAGTATTTT. As protein: CASSDSTGVGDPGNTDTQYF.

This clonotype has ten or more counts. V usage is TRBV11-3 and J usage is TRBJ2-3, with 11 positions matching TRBD2. V shed 5 bases, J shed 1 base, and the junction held 5 bases outside the gene matches. CDR3 length: 16 amino acids. Germline V gene sequence: CDR1 SGHNT, CDR2 YENEEA. As DNA, the CDR3 is TGTGCCAGCAGCAAAGGGACTAGCGGACGCACAGATACGCAGTATTTT. It specifies CASSKGTSGRTDTQYF.

Relative to its sample, this clonotype is medium-sized. As DNA, the CDR3 is TGTGCCAGCAGAATCCCGAGAGGGGGCTGGGATGGCTACACCTTC. Its protein is CASRIPRGGWDGYTF. The chain links TRBV7-9 to TRBJ1-2; the match to TRBD1 covers 7 bases. The CDR3 is 15 amino acids. CDR1 and CDR2 (germline): SEHNR, FQNEAQ (reference sequence). J lost 6 bases, V lost 6 bases, and 13 bases had no gene match.

A note on this clonotype: A read error is likely, as this CDR3 ends without the conserved phenylalanine or tryptophan. The DNA is omitted, as the CDR3 cannot be located on it reliably, and the CDR3 follows TCRdb's listing. CDR3 protein: CASSAEQGAS. This chain joins TRBV9 and TRBJ1-3; the listed D gene, TRBD1, was not tested against the DNA. Termini included, the CDR3 measures 10 amino acids. Per the germline V gene, CDR1 is SGDLS and CDR2 is YYNGEE.

This chain links TRBV6-1 with TRBJ2-3; 7 bases are a match to TRBD2. Germline loops: CDR1 MNHNS, CDR2 SASEGT. The CDR3 runs 14 residues. V lost 6 bases, J lost 1 base, and 4 bases stayed unmatched. The CDR3 here is CASSGGFCTDTQYF. In DNA, the CDR3 is TGTGCCAGCAGCGGGGGGTTTTGCACAGATACGCAGTATTTT.

Many counts were recorded for this clonotype. The chain has TRBV20-1 and TRBJ2-5, with 9 bases that match TRBD2. The CDR3 is 15 amino acids. Unmatched junction bases numbered 8, after V lost 1 base and J lost 5 bases. Germline V CDR1 and CDR2: DFQATT, SNEGSKA (reference sequence). The CDR3 DNA reads as TGCAGTGCTAGAGCCGGCGGGGGGGCCGTCGAGACCCAGTACTTC. Translating it yields CSARAGGGAVETQYF.

V gene TRBV7-9 combines with J gene TRBJ2-7; 8 nucleotides line up with TRBD1. The CDR3 has 15 amino acids. Trimming removed 5 bases from V and 4 bases from J; junction bases left unmatched: 10. The germline V gene encodes CDR1 SEHNR and CDR2 FQNEAQ (reference sequence). This chain's CDR3 is CASSALDRGEYEQYF. Written as DNA, the CDR3 is TGTGCCAGCAGCGCCCTAGACAGGGGAGAATACGAGCAGTACTTC.

As for this clonotype: A far larger clone is a single base away, which makes a read error likely. J is TRBJ2-7 and V is TRBV27, with D perhaps TRBD1 or TRBD2 (5 bases each). Germline V lookup: CDR1 MNHEY, CDR2 SMNVEV (reference sequence). CDR3 length: 16 residues. V was trimmed by 0 bases and J by 7 bases, leaving 19 bases between them. CDR3 coding DNA: TGTGCCAGCAGTTTATCGGGGGATGGGGTTAGGGATGAGCAGTACTTC. It translates to CASSLSGDGVRDEQYF.

This sequence joins TRBV6-2 or TRBV6-3 and TRBJ2-2, with D possibly TRBD1 on 6 matching bases. The germline CDR1 and CDR2 sequences are MNHEY and SVGEGT. The CDR3 is 14 amino acids. V lost 6 bases to trimming and J lost 4 bases, with 12 bases between them. CDR3 sequence: CASRGQGITGELFF. The CDR3, as DNA: TGTGCCAGCAGGGGGCAGGGGATCACCGGGGAGCTGTTTTTT.

This clonotype was seen only once. This CDR3 is CASSSLAGVYNEQFF. Written as DNA, the CDR3 is TGTGCCAGCAGCTCCCTAGCGGGAGTTTATAATGAGCAGTTCTTC. The rearrangement links TRBV7-3 to TRBJ2-1, with 10 bases lining up with TRBD2. The germline CDR1 and CDR2 sequences are SGHTA and FQGTGA. With V trimmed by 4 bases and J by 7 bases, 7 bases remained unmatched. The CDR3 spans 15 residues. Complete variable domain (other parts from reference TRBV7-3 and TRBJ2-1): GAGVSQTPSNKVTEKGKYVELRCDPISGHTALYWYRQSLGQGPEFLIYFQGTGAADDSGLPNDRFFAVRPEGSVSTLKIQRTERGDSAVYLCASSSLAGVYNEQFFGPGTRLTVL.

This clonotype was seen ten or more times. The rearrangement uses TRBV6-2 or TRBV6-3 and TRBJ2-1, with D possibly being TRBD1 or TRBD2 (5 bases each). V lost 3 bases and J 8 bases, leaving 23 bases between the germline ends. CDR1 and CDR2 (germline): MNHEY, SVGEGT. CDR3 size: 17 residues. This CDR3 is CASSYTFTGDRGDEQFF. In nucleotides, the CDR3 is TGTGCCAGCAGTTATACATTCACCGGGGACCGGGGAGATGAGCAGTTCTTC.

In this sample, this clonotype turned up many times. The chain carries TRBV2 and TRBJ2-3; D is possibly TRBD2 (5 bases). Per germline, CDR1 SNHLY and CDR2 FYNNEI. CDR3 size: 15 residues. V lost 7 bases and J lost 2, with 16 bases in between. CDR3 amino acids: CASTGNGVNTDTQYF. The CDR3 DNA is TGTGCCAGCACCGGGAACGGGGTTAACACAGATACGCAGTATTTT.

The CDR3 loop reads CASSPRDRDNSPLHF. In DNA, the CDR3 is TGTGCCAGCAGTCCCCGGGACAGGGACAATTCACCCCTCCACTTT. The V and J genes are TRBV28 and TRBJ1-6; 9 bases are a match to TRBD1. The CDR3 loop spans 15 amino acids. In germline, CDR1 is MDHEN, CDR2 SYDVKM. V shed 5 bases and J 7 bases; nucleotides not matched to a gene: 6.

The CDR3 sequence is CASSECAGGGQPQHF. The CDR3 bases are TGTGCCAGCAGTGAATGTGCAGGGGGCGGTCAGCCCCAGCATTTT. This sequence joins TRBV6-2 or TRBV6-3 and TRBJ1-5; 8 nucleotides match TRBD1. The CDR3 sequence is 15 residues long. With 5 bases clipped from V and 6 bases from J, the junction kept 9 bases outside the gene matches. In germline, CDR1 is MNHEY, CDR2 SVGEGT.

Many counts were recorded for this clonotype. The rearrangement joins TRBV25-1 to TRBJ1-4; D remains unclear. This CDR3 is built from 14 residues. V was clipped by 6 bases and J by 8 bases, with 16 bases between them. Germline V gene data show CDR1 as MGHDK and CDR2 as SYGVNS. Here the CDR3 DNA reads TGTGCCAGCAGGTCCGTGATCTCGGACGAAAAACTGTTTTTT. Its protein is CASRSVISDEKLFF.